Presented here are 16 T cell receptor beta chains from one specimen sequenced in a study of CD8+ T cells in alopecia areata (dated by TCRdb to 2017 to 2018). Library preparation was by the immunoSEQ multiplex PCR assay. RNA was extracted from all samples and reverse transcribed into cDNA, which served as template for TCR sequencing. The source is immuneACCESS, and TCRdb retained only in-frame sequences with V and J called. Part of the clones is not carried over; for the studies checked, unresolved V genes explain less than half of this, and the remainder is unexplained. The sample comprises 90,000 to 130,000 clones, and every one was counted more than once. The ten most abundant clones make up around 20% of the sample. The sequenced sample was lesional skin. The receptors here all came from a C3H/HeJ mouse with alopecia areata. The strain in question carries the MHC haplotype H2-k.

This clone was seen more than once but under ten times. Germline and genes: mouse. The missing CDR3 end, 4 residues past where the read stops, is filled in from the germline J gene. V and J are TRBV1 and TRBJ2-1, with TRBD2 matching 7 bases. This CDR3 spans 15 amino acids. V dropped 3 bases and J dropped 3; count of bases not matched to a gene: 5. Germline CDR1 and CDR2: NSQYPW and LRSPGD (reference sequence). CDR3 DNA (partial): TGCACCTGCAGTGCCCTACTGGGGAGCTATGCT. It is translated as CTCSALLGSYA. The complete CDR3 protein is CTCSALLGSYAEQFF.

As concerns this clone: Gene names and germline match the mouse. The read terminates 4 residues ahead of where the CDR3 ends, so the germline J gene completes it. The V and J genes are TRBV19 and TRBJ2-3; D possibly corresponds to TRBD1 (5 bases). The CDR3 loop spans 14 amino acids. V was clipped by 2 bases and J by 2 bases, with 9 bases between them. The germline V gene has CDR1 FNHDT and CDR2 SITEND (reference sequence). CDR3 protein: CASSIRGDAETLYF. The CDR3 DNA, read in part, is TGTGCCAGCAGTATTAGAGGGGATGCAGAA.

This clone was seen many times. Genes and germline are mouse. With the read ending 4 residues before the CDR3 end, the germline J gene is used to fill in that end. The chain carries TRBV13-3 and TRBJ1-4; 8 bases line up with TRBD1. The CDR3 has 16 amino acids. Germline loops: CDR1 NNHDY, CDR2 SYVADS. V shed 0 bases and J 3 bases; nucleotides not matched to a gene: 4. This CDR3 is CASSDASDRANERLFF. CDR3 DNA, as far as it was read: TGTGCCAGCAGTGATGCATCGGACAGGGCCAACGAA. Supplemented by reference TRBV13-3 and TRBJ1-4, the full variable domain reads EAAVTQSPRSKVAVTGGKVTLSCHQTNNHDYMYWYRQDTGHGLRLIHYSYVADSTEKGDIPDGYKASRPSQENFSLILELASLSQTAVYFCASSDASDRANERLFFGHGTKLSVL.

The table lists this clone with many counts. Here the gene names and germline are mouse. The read comes to an end 4 residues before the CDR3 does, leaving the germline J gene to fill in the end. The V and J genes are TRBV13-3 and TRBJ2-3; 14 bases line up with TRBD2. The J segment lost 2 bases and the V segment lost 5 bases, leaving 10 bases of the junction unmatched. CDR3 length: 18 amino acids. The germline V gene encodes CDR1 NNHDY and CDR2 SYVADS. The part of the CDR3 DNA that was read is TGTGCCAGCAGAACCGGGACTGGGGGGGCGCGGGATGCAGAA. Encoded protein: CASRTGTGGARDAE. The full CDR3 protein reads CASRTGTGGARDAETLYF.

This clone was detected a few times. At residue 13, TCRdb's protein disagrees with the DNA translation; the protein shown here derives from the DNA. Genes here carry mouse names. Read data end 3 residues before the CDR3 end; the end is taken from the germline J gene. This rearrangement joins TRBV13-3 to TRBJ1-3, with TRBD1 identical over 7 bases. CDR1 and CDR2 (germline): NNHDY, SYVADS. V was clipped by 0 bases and J by 0 bases; unmatched bases: 3. This CDR3 contains 16 residues. CDR3 protein: CASSDVTGTSGNTLYF. The CDR3 bases that were read are TGTGCCAGCAGTGATGTGACAGGGACTTCTGGAAATACG.

This clone was seen only a few times. Gene names refer to mouse genes. The CDR3 end lies 4 residues beyond the end of the read and is filled in from the germline J gene. The V call is TRBV13-3, the J call TRBJ2-1, with 12 bases lining up with TRBD2. The ends lost 3 bases at V and 2 bases at J; junction bases unmatched: 6. Germline lookup yields CDR1 NNHDY and CDR2 SYVADS. The CDR3 spans 17 residues. Here the CDR3 reads CASSGLGLGGHYAEQFF. Partial CDR3 DNA: TGTGCCAGCAGTGGCCTGGGACTGGGGGGCCACTATGCT.

This clone occurred many times. Gene names are mouse gene names. The read halts 4 residues ahead of the CDR3 end, with the missing end drawn from the germline J gene. The chain uses TRBV13-3 and TRBJ2-1; D possibly corresponds to TRBD2 (6 bases). The CDR3 totals 14 residues. From germline, CDR1 is NNHDY and CDR2 SYVADS. The V and J ends lost 1 base and 4 bases respectively, with 9 bases between them. CDR3 loop: CASSDPGAYAEQFF. The CDR3 bases that were read are TGTGCCAGCAGTGATCCTGGGGCATATGCT.

This clone appeared a few times. Each gene name is a mouse one. Read data end 4 residues before the CDR3 end; the end is taken from the germline J gene. The V call is TRBV13-3, the J call TRBJ2-3; maybe TRBD1 (6 bases). Deletions cut 4 bases from V and 0 bases from J, with 12 bases between. CDR1 and CDR2 (germline): NNHDY, SYVADS. The CDR3 has 15 amino acids. The CDR3 region is CASSPDRTSAETLYF. Partial CDR3 DNA: TGTGCCAGCAGTCCGGACAGAACTAGTGCAGAA.

This clone was detected a few times. The protein given in TCRdb and the translation of the DNA differ at residue 11, and the sequence presented here derives from the DNA. Gene names refer to mouse genes. The missing CDR3 end, 3 residues past where the read stops, is filled in from the germline J gene. The chain carries TRBV16 and TRBJ1-3, with D possibly matching TRBD1 (5 bases). The length of the CDR3 is 14 residues. The ends were cut back, 7 bases at V and 0 bases at J, with 10 bases in the middle. Germline loops: CDR1 SGHSA, CDR2 FRNQAP. The DNA read from the CDR3 is TGTGCAAGCACGGTAGGGGTTTCTGGAAATACG. Protein: CASTVGVSGNT. Given in full, the CDR3 is CASTVGVSGNTLYF.

This clone turned up a few times. Gene names refer to mouse genes. The read is 4 residues too short to cover the CDR3 end, so that end is filled in from the germline J gene. The genes are TRBV13-3 and TRBJ1-4; 7 nucleotides align to TRBD1. The CDR3 is 14 residues long. Germline V gene data show CDR1 as NNHDY and CDR2 as SYVADS. V gave up 6 bases and J gave up 3 bases; unmatched junction bases: 5. CDR3 DNA (partial): TGTGCCAGCACCCACAGGGGACCCAACGAA. It is translated as CASTHRGPNE. The CDR3, in full, reads CASTHRGPNERLFF.

This clone was detected only a few times. The genes are named according to mouse. The read comes to an end 4 residues before the CDR3 does, leaving the germline J gene to fill in the end. This sequence joins TRBV1 and TRBJ2-2; TRBD1 agrees at 8 bases. In germline, CDR1 is NSQYPW, CDR2 LRSPGD (reference sequence). This CDR3 comprises 13 residues. The CDR3: CTCSARQGGQLYF. CDR3 DNA (partial): TGCACCTGCAGTGCAAGACAGGGGGGG.

This clone has only a few counts. Germline and genes: mouse. The CDR3 is cut off 4 residues early in the read; its end comes from the germline J gene. This chain links TRBV1 with TRBJ2-7, with 8 bases lining up with TRBD2. The CDR3 loop spans 15 amino acids. CDR1 NSQYPW and CDR2 LRSPGD come from the germline V gene (reference sequence). Here the CDR3 reads CTCSAEKGGAHEQYF. CDR3 DNA, as far as it was read: TGCACCTGCAGTGCAGAGAAAGGGGGGGCGCAT.

A remark on this clone: Mouse gene names apply. The read ends 4 residues shy of where the CDR3 ends; the end is completed using the germline J gene. The chain employs TRBV1 and TRBJ2-1; 10 bases are a match to TRBD1. Losses at the gene ends were 0 bases for V and 2 bases for J; bases not matched to a gene: 4. The CDR3 is 17 residues long. CDR1 and CDR2 from the germline V gene are NSQYPW and LRSPGD (reference sequence). CDR3: CTCSAEGQGKDYAEQFF. CDR3 bases read: TGCACCTGCAGTGCAGAGGGACAGGGGAAGGACTATGCT.

This clone was seen a handful of times. The gene symbols are mouse symbols. The read ends 4 residues early relative to the CDR3; the germline J gene fills the gap. This sequence joins TRBV5 and TRBJ2-7, with D unresolved. Germline CDR1 reads LGHNA; CDR2 reads YNLKQL (reference sequence). V was shortened by 4 bases and J by 3 bases, with 7 bases between the two germline ends. The CDR3 runs 12 residues. The CDR3: CASSLDNYEQYF. The part of the CDR3 DNA that was read is TGTGCCAGCAGCCTCGACAACTAT.

There are a few counts of this clone. Mouse germline and gene names are used. The CDR3 end is not reached by the read, which stops 4 residues before it; the germline J gene fills it in. The chain combines TRBV1 with TRBJ2-5, with 7 bases aligning to TRBD1. Germline lookup yields CDR1 NSQYPW and CDR2 LRSPGD (reference sequence). CDR3 length: 12 amino acids. CDR3 DNA (partial): TGCACCTGCAGCCCAGGGGGTGAC. It is translated as CTCSPGGD. Given in full, the CDR3 is CTCSPGGDTQYF. The variable domain in full, completed from reference TRBV1 and TRBJ2-5, reads VTLLEQNPRWRLVPRGQAVNLRCILKNSQYPWMSWYQQDLQKQLQWLFTLRSPGDKEVKSLPGADYLATRVTDTELRLQVANMSQGRTLYCTCSPGGDTQYFGPGTRLLVL.

Comments on this clone: Here the gene names and germline are mouse. The sequenced fragment ends 4 residues before the CDR3 boundary, so the rest is inferred from the germline J gene. This sequence joins TRBV17 and TRBJ1-2; 7 bases align to TRBD1. CDR1 MNHDT and CDR2 YYDKIL come from the germline V gene. The CDR3 contains 12 residues. CDR3 region: CASSISGGDYTF. The covered CDR3 bases are TGTGCTAGCAGTATCTCAGGGGGC.